The rows below give T cell receptor beta chains drawn from one sample of a study of T cell repertoires in cytomegalovirus infection. For these TCRs, the target antigens are not known. MiXCR, run by TCRdb on the reads, gives a single entry per CDR3 protein. The sample has some 800,000 distinct CDR3 sequences, under 35% seen once. The sequencing here drew on cultured CD8+ T cells from PBMCs, taken from culture after CMV antigen stimulation. Source of these receptors: a human donor in good health (CMV status not recorded). Some clones in this sample may be carry-over from other donors' samples. CDR3s include the opening cysteine and the closing phenylalanine or tryptophan. D genes are given only for firm matches. For some rows the clone size is stated as once, few or many, or as a class when expanded; others skip it.

j_gene: TRBJ1-1; v_gene: TRBV7-8; d_gene: .; len: 15; abundance: many; CDR3aa: CASSPRWGGDTEAFF; CDR3nt: TGTGCCAGCAGCCCCCGTTGGGGGGGGGACACTGAAGCTTTCTTT
j_gene: TRBJ2-1; v_gene: TRBV29-1; d_gene: .; len: 11; abundance: .; CDR3aa: CSVHGYNEQFF; CDR3nt: TGCAGCGTTCATGGGTACAATGAGCAGTTCTTC
j_gene: TRBJ2-3; v_gene: TRBV6-6; d_gene: TRBD2; len: 17; abundance: .; CDR3aa: CASRVAGGFPSTDTQYF; CDR3nt: TGTGCCAGCAGAGTAGCGGGGGGATTTCCTAGCACAGATACGCAGTATTTT
j_gene: TRBJ2-1; v_gene: TRBV12-3/TRBV12-4; d_gene: .; len: 13; abundance: many; CDR3aa: CASSPGYLGEQFF; CDR3nt: TGTGCCAGCAGCCCAGGATACCTAGGTGAGCAGTTCTTC
j_gene: TRBJ2-1; v_gene: TRBV6-5; d_gene: .; len: 13; abundance: few; CDR3aa: CASKASPYNEQFF; CDR3nt: TGTGCCAGCAAGGCTTCGCCCTACAATGAGCAGTTCTTC
j_gene: TRBJ1-5; v_gene: TRBV20-1; d_gene: .; len: 14; abundance: .; CDR3aa: CSASKADPNQPQHF; CDR3nt: TGCAGTGCTAGCAAGGCAGACCCTAATCAGCCCCAGCATTTT
j_gene: TRBJ2-2; v_gene: TRBV12-3/TRBV12-4; d_gene: TRBD2; len: 17; abundance: few; CDR3aa: CASSFRSGGPHTGELFF; CDR3nt: TGTGCCAGCAGTTTCCGGTCGGGGGGGCCTCACACCGGGGAGCTGTTTTTT
j_gene: TRBJ1-1; v_gene: TRBV7-6; d_gene: TRBD1; len: 17; abundance: many; CDR3aa: CASSFQDRDGVNTEAFF; CDR3nt: TGTGCCAGCAGCTTTCAGGACAGGGATGGGGTGAACACTGAAGCTTTCTTT
j_gene: TRBJ2-1; v_gene: TRBV27; d_gene: TRBD1; len: 15; abundance: .; CDR3aa: CASSFGAGGSNEQFF; CDR3nt: TGTGCCAGCAGTTTTGGGGCAGGGGGATCCAATGAGCAGTTCTTC
j_gene: TRBJ2-2; v_gene: TRBV27; d_gene: TRBD2; len: 16; abundance: .; CDR3aa: CASSPRTSGRTGELFF; CDR3nt: TGTGCCAGCAGTCCGCGGACTAGCGGGAGGACCGGGGAGCTGTTTTTT
j_gene: TRBJ1-4; v_gene: TRBV7-9; d_gene: TRBD1; len: 15; abundance: .; CDR3aa: CASSSPRDSGEKLFF; CDR3nt: TGTGCCAGCAGCTCTCCCCGGGACAGTGGGGAAAAACTGTTTTTT
j_gene: TRBJ2-3; v_gene: TRBV7-6; d_gene: .; len: 13; abundance: many; CDR3aa: CASSPGWADTQYF; CDR3nt: TGTGCCAGCAGCCCGGGGTGGGCAGATACGCAGTATTTT
j_gene: TRBJ2-1; v_gene: TRBV7-3; d_gene: TRBD2; len: 18; abundance: few; CDR3aa: CASSFWGTSGGAYNEQFF; CDR3nt: TGTGCCAGCAGCTTTTGGGGGACTAGCGGGGGGGCCTACAATGAGCAGTTCTTC
j_gene: TRBJ2-2; v_gene: TRBV19; d_gene: .; len: 14; abundance: .; CDR3aa: CASTRSSGPGELFF; CDR3nt: TGTGCCAGTACCCGGAGTTCGGGGCCCGGGGAGCTGTTTTTT
j_gene: TRBJ2-2; v_gene: TRBV4-1; d_gene: .; len: 18; abundance: .; CDR3aa: CASSEYSWGLDPTGELFF; CDR3nt: TGCGCCAGCAGCGAATACTCCTGGGGGCTAGACCCCACCGGGGAGCTGTTTTTT
j_gene: TRBJ1-5; v_gene: TRBV6-5; d_gene: .; len: 14; abundance: .; CDR3aa: CASSYNRDNQPQHF; CDR3nt: TGTGCCAGCAGTTACAACAGGGACAATCAGCCCCAGCATTTT
j_gene: TRBJ2-1; v_gene: TRBV5-6; d_gene: .; len: 12; abundance: .; CDR3aa: CASSVSNNEQFF; CDR3nt: TGTGCCAGCAGCGTCTCAAACAATGAGCAGTTCTTC
j_gene: TRBJ2-1; v_gene: TRBV9; d_gene: .; len: 13; abundance: once; CDR3aa: CASSARGHNEQFF; CDR3nt: TGTGCCAGCAGCGCCCGGGGGCACAATGAGCAGTTCTTC
j_gene: TRBJ1-1; v_gene: TRBV2; d_gene: TRBD1; len: 13; abundance: .; CDR3aa: CASSQGVATEAFF; CDR3nt: TGTGCCAGCAGCCAGGGGGTGGCCACTGAAGCTTTCTTT
j_gene: TRBJ2-1; v_gene: TRBV9; d_gene: TRBD1; len: 15; abundance: few; CDR3aa: CASSIRQGGVNEQFF; CDR3nt: TGTGCCAGCAGCATTAGACAGGGTGGGGTCAATGAGCAGTTCTTC
j_gene: TRBJ2-7; v_gene: TRBV7-2; d_gene: .; len: 12; abundance: .; CDR3aa: CASSWDWNEQYF; CDR3nt: TGTGCCAGCAGCTGGGATTGGAACGAGCAGTACTTC
j_gene: TRBJ1-6; v_gene: TRBV6-6; d_gene: .; len: 14; abundance: .; CDR3aa: CATNTGPNGSPLHF; CDR3nt: TGTGCCACTAATACCGGCCCCAACGGCTCACCCCTCCACTTT
j_gene: TRBJ1-1; v_gene: TRBV7-9; d_gene: .; len: 13; abundance: many; CDR3aa: CASTSGMNTEAFF; CDR3nt: TGTGCCAGCACCTCGGGGATGAACACTGAAGCTTTCTTT
j_gene: TRBJ2-5; v_gene: TRBV7-6; d_gene: TRBD2; len: 13; abundance: few; CDR3aa: CASSFAGGETQYF; CDR3nt: TGTGCCAGCAGCTTCGCGGGGGGAGAGACCCAGTACTTC
j_gene: TRBJ1-6; v_gene: TRBV7-2; d_gene: .; len: 17; abundance: few; CDR3aa: CASSLAYSWARNSPLHF; CDR3nt: TGTGCCAGCAGCTTAGCCTACTCCTGGGCAAGGAATTCACCCCTCCACTTT
j_gene: TRBJ2-7; v_gene: TRBV15; d_gene: .; len: 16; abundance: .; CDR3aa: CATSREKGGASVEQYF; CDR3nt: TGTGCCACCAGCAGAGAGAAGGGGGGCGCCTCCGTGGAGCAGTACTTC
j_gene: TRBJ2-5; v_gene: TRBV27; d_gene: .; len: 10; abundance: .; CDR3aa: CATMEETQYF; CDR3nt: TGTGCCACCATGGAGGAGACCCAGTACTTC
j_gene: TRBJ1-5; v_gene: TRBV27; d_gene: .; len: 14; abundance: .; CDR3aa: CASKGRYSNQPQHF; CDR3nt: TGTGCCAGCAAGGGTCGGTATAGCAATCAGCCCCAGCATTTT
j_gene: TRBJ1-2; v_gene: TRBV27; d_gene: TRBD1; len: 14; abundance: .; CDR3aa: CASKQGQTAYGYTF; CDR3nt: TGTGCCAGTAAACAGGGGCAGACCGCCTATGGCTACACCTTC
j_gene: TRBJ1-2; v_gene: TRBV20-1; d_gene: TRBD1; len: 15; abundance: .; CDR3aa: CSARDGTGAYYGYTF; CDR3nt: TGCAGTGCTAGAGATGGGACAGGGGCCTACTATGGCTACACCTTC
j_gene: TRBJ2-5; v_gene: TRBV7-2; d_gene: .; len: 15; abundance: .; CDR3aa: CASSSVTEPQETQYF; CDR3nt: TGTGCCAGCAGCTCCGTTACGGAACCCCAAGAGACCCAGTACTTC
j_gene: TRBJ1-5; v_gene: TRBV28; d_gene: .; len: 13; abundance: many; CDR3aa: CASSFRFNQPQHF; CDR3nt: TGTGCCAGCAGTTTCCGTTTCAATCAGCCCCAGCATTTT
j_gene: TRBJ2-7; v_gene: TRBV6-1; d_gene: .; len: 18; abundance: many; CDR3aa: CASSEAGGFGSWAYEQYF; CDR3nt: TGTGCCAGCAGTGAAGCGGGGGGATTCGGTTCTTGGGCCTACGAGCAGTACTTC
j_gene: TRBJ1-2; v_gene: TRBV24-1; d_gene: .; len: 11; abundance: few; CDR3aa: CATGGLLGYTF; CDR3nt: TGTGCCACGGGAGGACTCCTCGGCTACACCTTC
j_gene: TRBJ2-2; v_gene: TRBV11-3; d_gene: .; len: 12; abundance: .; CDR3aa: CASSSPAGELFF; CDR3nt: TGTGCCAGCAGTTCGCCGGCCGGGGAGCTGTTTTTT
j_gene: TRBJ2-1; v_gene: TRBV7-2; d_gene: .; len: 13; abundance: .; CDR3aa: CASSLANGGPPFF; CDR3nt: TGTGCCAGCAGCTTGGCCAACGGGGGGCCCCCGTTCTTC
j_gene: TRBJ2-4; v_gene: TRBV7-6; d_gene: .; len: 15; abundance: many; CDR3aa: CASSSSIGPKNIQYF; CDR3nt: TGTGCCAGCAGCTCCTCAATAGGACCCAAAAACATTCAGTACTTC
j_gene: TRBJ2-3; v_gene: TRBV6-1; d_gene: .; len: 14; abundance: many; CDR3aa: CASSEALQEDTQYF; CDR3nt: TGTGCCAGCAGTGAAGCGCTTCAAGAAGATACGCAGTATTTT
j_gene: TRBJ1-2; v_gene: TRBV11-2; d_gene: TRBD1; len: 14; abundance: .; CDR3aa: CASSLRTGYYGYTF; CDR3nt: TGTGCCAGCAGCTTAAGGACAGGCTACTATGGCTACACCTTC
j_gene: TRBJ1-6; v_gene: TRBV12-3/TRBV12-4; d_gene: .; len: 14; abundance: .; CDR3aa: CASSLKGYYSPLHF; CDR3nt: TGTGCCAGCAGTTTGAAGGGATACTATTCACCCCTCCACTTT
j_gene: TRBJ1-1; v_gene: TRBV18; d_gene: TRBD1; len: 15; abundance: few; CDR3aa: CASSRTGGGGTEAFF; CDR3nt: TGTGCCAGCTCACGCACAGGGGGCGGAGGGACTGAAGCTTTCTTT
j_gene: TRBJ2-2; v_gene: TRBV7-8; d_gene: TRBD1; len: 19; abundance: few; CDR3aa: CASSSHIDRGIANTGELFF; CDR3nt: TGTGCCAGCAGCTCTCACATAGACAGGGGGATCGCGAACACCGGGGAGCTGTTTTTT
j_gene: TRBJ2-2; v_gene: TRBV4-1; d_gene: .; len: 18; abundance: few; CDR3aa: CASSHPPVGTPNTGELFF; CDR3nt: TGCGCCAGCAGCCACCCCCCGGTGGGGACCCCGAACACCGGGGAGCTGTTTTTT
j_gene: TRBJ2-1; v_gene: TRBV12-3/TRBV12-4; d_gene: .; len: 13; abundance: .; CDR3aa: CASIETGANEQFF; CDR3nt: TGTGCCAGCATCGAGACTGGGGCGAATGAGCAGTTCTTC
j_gene: TRBJ1-6; v_gene: TRBV7-2; d_gene: .; len: 15; abundance: .; CDR3aa: CASSDGATVNSPLHF; CDR3nt: TGTGCCAGCAGCGACGGAGCTACAGTTAATTCACCCCTCCACTTT
j_gene: TRBJ2-5; v_gene: TRBV28; d_gene: .; len: 15; abundance: few; CDR3aa: CASSIAPGSQETQYF; CDR3nt: TGTGCCAGCAGTATAGCCCCCGGGAGCCAAGAGACCCAGTACTTC
j_gene: TRBJ1-2; v_gene: TRBV2; d_gene: TRBD1; len: 11; abundance: .; CDR3aa: CAITGQYGYTF; CDR3nt: TGTGCCATTACGGGACAGTATGGCTACACCTTC
j_gene: TRBJ1-1; v_gene: TRBV10-3; d_gene: .; len: 15; abundance: few; CDR3aa: CAISESKSGGDRAFF; CDR3nt: TGTGCCATCAGTGAGTCGAAATCGGGAGGAGATCGGGCTTTCTTT
j_gene: TRBJ1-4; v_gene: TRBV11-2; d_gene: .; len: 14; abundance: many; CDR3aa: CASSHGADRGKLFF; CDR3nt: TGTGCCAGCAGCCACGGGGCCGATAGGGGGAAACTGTTTTTT
j_gene: TRBJ1-2; v_gene: TRBV5-5; d_gene: .; len: 15; abundance: few; CDR3aa: CASSLGPRGDYGYTF; CDR3nt: TGTGCCAGCAGCTTGGGTCCCAGGGGCGACTATGGCTACACCTTC
j_gene: TRBJ1-2; v_gene: TRBV5-1; d_gene: .; len: 14; abundance: .; CDR3aa: CASSLAGGHYGYTF; CDR3nt: TGCGCCAGCAGCTTGGCCGGCGGACACTATGGCTACACCTTC
j_gene: TRBJ2-1; v_gene: TRBV10-3; d_gene: .; len: 11; abundance: few; CDR3aa: CAIPWGNEQFF; CDR3nt: TGTGCCATCCCTTGGGGCAATGAGCAGTTCTTC